This TCR beta chain came from a study of blood T cells in healthy people across ages (dated by TCRdb to the mid-2010s). With respect to the entire study: In model experiments, template switching captured roughly one uniquely barcoded TCR beta cDNA molecule for every two T cells. To avoid experimental bias, donors of different ages were randomly spread across the sequencing lanes. The study measured age-related changes in TCR beta repertoire diversity using deep sequencing normalized with unique cDNA molecular identifiers. For two donors (one aged 18 to 29 and one aged 80 or older), the study analyzed two additional independent replicas of 1 million unique cDNA reads from the same blood draw. The donors were split into four age groups: young (average about 16 years), middle-aged (roughly 39), aged (approximately 60) and long-lived (over 80).

The approximately 41 donors, aged about 6 to 95 years, were systemically healthy Caucasian individuals from Russia. Each donor gave around 9.9 milliliters of peripheral blood, collected into EDTA-treated Vacutainer tubes. Ficoll-Paque density-gradient centrifugation was used to isolate PBMCs, with at least 7 million obtained per sample. Trizol reagent was used to extract total RNA from PBMCs, with at least 5 micrograms per sample. For every donor, flow cytometry on a PBMC aliquot measured the percentage of naive CD45RAhigh/CD27high T cells. Results and caveats for the whole study, not just this receptor: The long-lived group showed more naive CD4+ T cells, fewer expanded clones and increased TCR diversity than the aged group, suggesting age selection. Estimates of total diversity based on one million sequenced T cells were considered lower bounds and underestimates. Because donor CMV infection status was unknown, age-related changes in expanded clonotypes were potentially confounded. Observed TCR beta diversity correlated strongly with the percentage of naive T cells measured by flow cytometry. As age increased, observed TCR beta diversity per million T cells dropped in a roughly linear way, and a significant reduction was already evident by age 40. Because profiling used bulk unsorted PBMCs, naive and antigen-experienced compartments could not be compared conclusively.

The V end loses 5 bases and the J end loses 2 bases, and a stretch of 18 bases separates them. The CDR3 covers 15 residues, taking in both the cysteine and the phenylalanine. Just CDR3 DNA is preserved here, 45 bases in frame from base 1. The germline V gene sets CDR1 to SQVTM and CDR2 to ANQGSEA. This clonotype was counted many times. The antigen it binds to is not known. Nothing much larger sits one base from this clone, and base qualities are not available. Receptors were amplified or captured by 5' RACE. The reads were generated on an Illumina HiSeq 2500. A second PCR of roughly 7 to 12 cycles was performed with a sample-barcoded 5' primer and a J-beta primer mix. A template-switch 5' adaptor carrying 12 random nucleotides introduced a unique molecular identifier onto each TCR beta cDNA molecule. Each sample yielded at least 2.5 million CDR3-containing paired-end reads. First-strand cDNA was synthesized from all RNA with the Mint cDNA synthesis kit, primed by a TRBC-specific oligonucleotide. Following uracil-DNA glycosylase treatment, all cDNA underwent a first 18-cycle PCR with the universal primers M1SS and BC2_uni_R. Regarding the original processing steps: For normalization, 1 million high-quality reads were randomly selected from each sample, with every read carrying a distinct molecular identifier. Instead of being binned into consensus sequences, reads with shared molecular identifiers were discarded. CDR3 identification, clonotype clustering and error correction used MiTCR with a Q25 quality threshold and the strictest error-elimination algorithm. A nonparametric unseen species model with Euler transformation was used to estimate a lower bound on total TCR beta diversity. The public reads were run again by TCRdb, first through fastp at Q25 and then through MiXCR, and only productive beta chains were kept. All rows with the same CDR3 protein become a single entry with the most common DNA and genes. TCRdb, not the original authors, processed these V and J calls. In all, the sample holds 600,000 to 650,000 distinct CDR3 sequences, and 58% of those were seen once. The ten largest make up 35% to 40% of the sample.

The chain uses TRBV29-1 and TRBJ2-5; a tentative D match to TRBD1 spans 6 bases. Input material: blood. The receptor's source is a man aged 55-75 years in good health. The CDR3 is CSVRVGAPGQETQYF. The nucleotide sequence is given as TGCAGCGTTAGGGTGGGGGCCCCAGGGCAAGAGACCCAGTACTTC.